This is a list of T cell receptor beta chains from one sample in a study of T-cell reconstitution after alpha-beta-depleted transplantation in children. TCRdb re-analysed the PCR reads in MiXCR, keeping a single row per CDR3 protein. The sample records approximately 520,000 distinct CDR3 sequences, more than 9.5% being singletons. The sample was PBMCs, mostly from graft donor cells, taken 180 days after TCRalphabeta/CD19-depleted stem cell transplant. Receptors originate from a female patient between 2 and 15 years old who had a stem cell transplant for aplastic anemia, so the T cells may come from the graft donor. The conserved cysteine and the conserved F or W are not part of the CDR3 here. Fields, in order: V gene, clone size, CDR3 protein. Size is stated for part of the rows, as once, few or many counts, or as a class when the clone is expanded.

>TRBV9|many
ASSVVQEGPTYNEQF
>TRBV3-1|NA
ASSPTWRGKETQY
>TRBV12-3/TRBV12-4|many
ASSWRGDTQY
>TRBV5-1|many
ASSSGQVNTGELF
>TRBV6-5|NA
ASSYSGPGHPGPPNEQF
>TRBV12-3/TRBV12-4|many
ASSLRGVGRSPLH
>TRBV5-1|few
ASSLEGQGGSEAF
>TRBV4-3|many
ASSQVAGYTDTQY
>TRBV9|NA
ASSDIRKLEDGYT
>TRBV20-1|NA
SAGGHSEQY
>TRBV6-2/TRBV6-3|few
ASSYWGDGTDTQY
>TRBV7-9|few
ASSSHGQIQETQY
>TRBV6-5|NA
ASSSRGTGLHEKLF
>TRBV21-1|few
ASGDPTDTQY
>TRBV29-1|many
SVGGRGTQY
>TRBV28|few
ASSSGGRVVSGELF
>TRBV7-3|few
ASSRTSGSLDEQF
>TRBV29-1|few
SVEYGQSHYGYT